The source of this TCR beta chain is a study of blood T cell repertoires in COVID-19. About the study: COVID-19 samples from acute and convalescent phases originated in the United States, Italy and Spain.

Allocation to cohorts depended on clinical history reported by the participants. The CDR3 consists of 15 residues. The V gene's germline CDR1 is LNHDA and CDR2 SQIVND (reference sequence). V lost 5 bases, J lost 0 bases, and 11 bases lay in between. Profiled with immunoSEQ multiplex PCR; TCRdb holds only in-frame clones, not every one. Among roughly 150,000 clones, 65% to 85% were seen once, and the ten largest hold more than 4.5%. Sequencing was performed on PBMCs or T cells enriched from blood (not recorded which). The source is a man between 70 and 80 years old who had been exposed to COVID-19. The chain uses TRBV19 and TRBJ1-3; the D gene is possibly TRBD1 (5 bases). The CDR3 region is CASSPPGLSGNTIYF. CDR3 sequence (DNA): TGTGCCAGTAGTCCCCCGGGACTCTCTGGAAACACCATATATTTT.